These 16 T cell receptor beta chains share one sample of origin, sequenced in a study of cytomegalovirus exposure and HLA in healthy donors. The study ran its PCR with 60 Vbeta and 13 Jbeta primers. Produced via immunoSEQ multiplex PCR; TCRdb's table is partial and in-frame only. The repertoire has 150,000 or so clones, 70% to 75% of them found once; the top ten carry 4% to 5%. Material: PBMCs. The receptors here all came from a man aged 18 to 29 in good health and CMV-seropositive.

In its sample, this clone was seen a few times. J is TRBJ2-1 and V is TRBV7-2, with D perhaps TRBD2 (5 bases). The CDR3 is 13 amino acids. V dropped 5 bases and J dropped 3 bases, with 8 bases sitting between them. CDR1 is SGHTA, CDR2 FQGNSA, per germline. The CDR3 nucleotides are TGTGCCAGCAGCCGACGGGACTACAATGAGCAGTTCTTC. It encodes CASSRRDYNEQFF.

This chain connects TRBV4-2 to TRBJ2-3, with 9 bases aligning to TRBD2. The CDR3 has 16 amino acids. Losses at the gene ends were 4 bases for V and 2 bases for J; bases not matched to a gene: 7. Germline V gives CDR1 LGHNA, CDR2 YNFKEQ. CDR3 residues: CASSRGAGGNTDTQYF. The CDR3 nucleotides read TGTGCCAGCAGCCGCGGGGCGGGAGGGAACACAGATACGCAGTATTTT.

V gene TRBV19 combines with J gene TRBJ1-1, with 9 bases lining up with TRBD1. V shed 7 bases, J shed 0 bases, and the junction held 12 bases outside the gene matches. This CDR3 is 17 amino acids long. Germline V CDR1 and CDR2: LNHDA, SQIVND (reference sequence). CDR3 loop: CASNWGQGRSVNTEAFF. Here the CDR3 DNA reads TGTGCCAGTAACTGGGGACAGGGCAGATCGGTGAACACTGAAGCTTTCTTT. Full variable domain (remainder filled in from reference TRBV19 and TRBJ1-1): DGGITQSPKYLFRKEGQNVTLSCEQNLNHDAMYWYRQDPGQGLRLIYYSQIVNDFQKGDIAEGYSVSREKKESFPLTVTSAQKNPTAFYLCASNWGQGRSVNTEAFFGQGTRLTVV.

The chain couples TRBV5-6 to TRBJ2-3, with D possibly TRBD2 on 6 matching bases. Germline V lookup: CDR1 SGHDT, CDR2 YYEEEE. V lost 0 bases to trimming and J lost 4 bases, with 21 bases between them. This CDR3 spans 18 amino acids. The CDR3 nucleotides are TGTGCCAGCAGCTTGGAGGGGAGGTTGGGGCACTTGTCAGATACGCAGTATTTT. Encoded protein: CASSLEGRLGHLSDTQYF.

A few counts support this clone. The V call is TRBV2, the J call TRBJ2-5; D is unresolved. Trimming cost V 2 bases and J 2 bases, with 9 bases left between them. CDR1 and CDR2 from the germline V gene are SNHLY and FYNNEI. The CDR3 has 14 amino acids. This CDR3 reads CASSEFWQQETQYF. The CDR3 bases are TGTGCCAGCAGTGAATTTTGGCAGCAAGAGACCCAGTACTTC.

This clone was detected a few times. V usage is TRBV6-6 and J usage is TRBJ2-5; 8 nucleotides align to TRBD1. V shed 2 bases and J 2 bases; nucleotides not matched to a gene: 4. Germline V gives CDR1 MNHNY, CDR2 SVGAGI (reference sequence). The CDR3 extends over 15 amino acids. CDR3: CASSYAHRGQETQYF. In nucleotides, the CDR3 is TGTGCCAGCAGTTACGCGCACAGGGGGCAAGAGACCCAGTACTTC.

This clone was observed a few times. The chain has TRBV11-2 and TRBJ2-3, with 13 bases aligning to TRBD2. Trimming cost V 3 bases and J 2 bases; bases outside gene matches: 8. The germline V gene has CDR1 SGHAT and CDR2 FQNNGV. CDR3 length equals 18 residues. In DNA form, the CDR3 reads TGTGCCAGCAGCTTCCGGACTAGCGGGAGTCGGATCACAGATACGCAGTATTTT. Its translation: CASSFRTSGSRITDTQYF. Complete variable domain (other parts from reference TRBV11-2 and TRBJ2-3): EAGVAQSPRYKIIEKRQSVAFWCNPISGHATLYWYQQILGQGPKLLIQFQNNGVVDDSQLPKDRFSAERLKGVDSTLKIQPAKLEDSAVYLCASSFRTSGSRITDTQYFGPGTRLTVL.

The chain couples TRBV6-1 to TRBJ2-5; 8 nucleotides agree with TRBD2. The ends lost 4 bases at V and 1 base at J; junction bases unmatched: 5. This CDR3 region has 15 residues. The germline CDR1 and CDR2 sequences are MNHNS and SASEGT. The CDR3 reads CASSATSGSQETQYF. The CDR3 DNA reads TGTGCCAGCAGTGCCACCAGCGGGAGCCAAGAGACCCAGTACTTC.

Comment on this clone: A junction boundary mismatches the germline segment, possibly from a read error. The chain is built from TRBV7-7 and TRBJ1-4; 8 bases agree with TRBD1. This CDR3 contains 15 residues. Germline V gene data show CDR1 as SSHAT and CDR2 as FNYEAQ (reference sequence). The CDR3 here is CASSLDGTGNEKLFF. The CDR3 DNA is TGTGCTAGCAGCTTAGACGGGACAGGCAATGAAAAACTGTTTTTT.

The J gene is TRBJ2-7, the V gene TRBV30, with D possibly being TRBD2 (6 bases). Between the trimmed V and J ends, which lost 7 bases and 6 bases, there was a span of 7 bases. The CDR3 is 9 amino acids. Germline values: CDR1 GTSNPN, CDR2 SVGIG (reference sequence). This chain's CDR3 is CASRGEQYV. CDR3 coding DNA: TGTGCCTCGCGGGGCGAGCAGTACGTC.

The CDR3 DNA follows: TGTGCCAGCAGCTTGGCAGCTGGAAACACCATATATTTT. It is translated as CASSLAAGNTIYF. This sequence joins TRBV5-4 and TRBJ1-3, with no clear D. The length of the CDR3 is 13 residues. V lost 0 bases to trimming and J lost 2 bases, with 3 bases between them. Germline V gives CDR1 SGHNT, CDR2 YYREEE (reference sequence).

The V gene is TRBV9, the J gene TRBJ2-1; D possibly corresponds to TRBD2 (6 bases). This CDR3 region has 13 residues. Germline assignment: CDR1 SGDLS and CDR2 YYNGEE. V dropped 0 bases and J dropped 9 bases, with 10 bases sitting between them. For the CDR3, the DNA is TGTGCCAGCAGCGTAGGGGGGGAGCCTGAGCAGTTCTTC. Translation gives CASSVGGEPEQFF.

There are a few counts of this clone. The chain is built from TRBV27 and TRBJ1-1; no reliable D call. There are 14 residues in the CDR3. Germline V CDR1 and CDR2: MNHEY, SMNVEV (reference sequence). V dropped 5 bases and J dropped 0 bases, with 10 bases sitting between them. The DNA of the CDR3 is TGTGCCAGCAGTGGCAGGTACATGAACACTGAAGCTTTCTTT. Its protein product is CASSGRYMNTEAFF.

The genes are TRBV7-9 and TRBJ1-1; weak D call: TRBD1 (5 bases). Deletions cut 5 bases from V and 0 bases from J, with 13 bases between. Germline V gene lookup returns CDR1 SEHNR and CDR2 FQNEAQ (reference sequence). The CDR3 is made up of 15 amino acids. The CDR3 sequence is CASSRRGGMNTEAFF. In nucleotides, the CDR3 is TGTGCCAGCAGCCGACGGGGGGGGATGAACACTGAAGCTTTCTTT. The complete variable domain, with remaining parts taken from reference TRBV7-9 and TRBJ1-1, reads DTGVSQNPRHKITKRGQNVTFRCDPISEHNRLYWYRQTLGQGPEFLTYFQNEAQLEKSRLLSDRFSAERPKGSFSTLEIQRTEQGDSAMYLCASSRRGGMNTEAFFGQGTRLTVV.

The genes are TRBV5-1 and TRBJ2-1, with 11 bases aligning to TRBD2. Germline assignment: CDR1 SGHRS and CDR2 YFSETQ. CDR3 length: 15 residues. The trim removed 3 bases at V and 9 bases at J, leaving 8 bases unmatched. CDR3 nucleotide sequence: TGCGCCAGCAGCTCCGTAGCGGGAGGGAGTAGTGAGCAGTTCTTC. Protein product: CASSSVAGGSSEQFF.

The chain has TRBV4-1 and TRBJ1-1; 10 bases are a match to TRBD1. The CDR3 runs to 17 residues. Per germline, CDR1 MGHRA and CDR2 YSYEKL. Germline trimming cut 2 bases from V and 4 bases from J; bases unmatched to any gene: 10. The CDR3 DNA follows: TGCGCCAGCAGCCAAAGGACAGGGGGAATTTCGGGCACTGAAGCTTTCTTT. As protein: CASSQRTGGISGTEAFF.